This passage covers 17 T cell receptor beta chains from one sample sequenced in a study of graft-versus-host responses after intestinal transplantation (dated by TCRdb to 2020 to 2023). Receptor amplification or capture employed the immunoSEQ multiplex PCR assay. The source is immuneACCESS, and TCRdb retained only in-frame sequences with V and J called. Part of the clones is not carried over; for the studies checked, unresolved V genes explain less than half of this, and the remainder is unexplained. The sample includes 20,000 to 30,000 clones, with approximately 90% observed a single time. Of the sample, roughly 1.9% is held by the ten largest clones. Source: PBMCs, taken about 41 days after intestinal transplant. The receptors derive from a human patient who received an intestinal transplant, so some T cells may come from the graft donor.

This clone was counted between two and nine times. In nucleotides, the CDR3 is TGTGCCAGCAGCTTGACAGGATCCGGGGAGCTGTTTTTT. Translated, it gives CASSLTGSGELFF. V and J are TRBV7-9 and TRBJ2-2; D possibly corresponds to TRBD1 (6 bases). V was shortened by 3 bases and J by 6 bases, with 8 bases between the two germline ends. CDR3 length equals 13 residues. CDR1 and CDR2 from the germline V gene are SEHNR and FQNEAQ (reference sequence).

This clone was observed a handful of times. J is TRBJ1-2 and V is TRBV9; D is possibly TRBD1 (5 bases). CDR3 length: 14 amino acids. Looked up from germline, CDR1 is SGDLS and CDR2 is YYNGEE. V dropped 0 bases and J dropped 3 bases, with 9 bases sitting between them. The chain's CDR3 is CASSVGGDYYGYTF. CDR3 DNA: TGTGCCAGCAGCGTAGGGGGGGACTACTATGGCTACACCTTC.

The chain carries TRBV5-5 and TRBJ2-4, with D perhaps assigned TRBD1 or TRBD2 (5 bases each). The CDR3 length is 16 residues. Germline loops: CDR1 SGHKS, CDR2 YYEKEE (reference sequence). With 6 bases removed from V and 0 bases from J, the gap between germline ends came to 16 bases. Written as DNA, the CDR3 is TGTGCCAGCAACCGATGGGGGTCCCTAGCCAAAAACATTCAGTACTTC. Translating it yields CASNRWGSLAKNIQYF.

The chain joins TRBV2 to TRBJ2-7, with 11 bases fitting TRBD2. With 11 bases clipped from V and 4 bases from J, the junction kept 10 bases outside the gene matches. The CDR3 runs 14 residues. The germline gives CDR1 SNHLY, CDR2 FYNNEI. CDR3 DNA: TGTGCCCTGCGCGGACTAGCGGGCGGGTACGAGCAGTACTTC. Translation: CALRGLAGGYEQYF.

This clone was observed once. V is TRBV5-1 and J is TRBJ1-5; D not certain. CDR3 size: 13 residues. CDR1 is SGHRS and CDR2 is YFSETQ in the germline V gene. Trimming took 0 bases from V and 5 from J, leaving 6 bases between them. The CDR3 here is CASSLGGDQPQHF. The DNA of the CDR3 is TGCGCCAGCAGCTTGGGTGGGGATCAGCCCCAGCATTTT. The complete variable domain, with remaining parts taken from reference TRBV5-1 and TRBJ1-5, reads KAGVTQTPRYLIKTRGQQVTLSCSPISGHRSVSWYQQTPGQGLQFLFEYFSETQRNKGNFPGRFSGRQFSNSRSEMNVSTLELGDSALYLCASSLGGDQPQHFGDGTRLSIL.

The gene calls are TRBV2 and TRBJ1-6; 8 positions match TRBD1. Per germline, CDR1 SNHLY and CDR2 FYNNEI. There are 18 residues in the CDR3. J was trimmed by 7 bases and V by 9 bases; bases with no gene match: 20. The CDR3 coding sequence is TGTGCCAGGACAGCGACGAGACAGGGGCCTTCGACGAATTCACCCCTCCACTTT. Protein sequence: CARTATRQGPSTNSPLHF.

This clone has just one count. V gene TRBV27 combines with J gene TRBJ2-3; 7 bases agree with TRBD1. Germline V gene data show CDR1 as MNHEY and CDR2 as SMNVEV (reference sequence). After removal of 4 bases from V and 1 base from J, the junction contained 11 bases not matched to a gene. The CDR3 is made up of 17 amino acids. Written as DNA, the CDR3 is TGTGCCAGCAGTTCGAAAAACAGGGGCTTCGGCACAGATACGCAGTATTTT. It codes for CASSSKNRGFGTDTQYF.

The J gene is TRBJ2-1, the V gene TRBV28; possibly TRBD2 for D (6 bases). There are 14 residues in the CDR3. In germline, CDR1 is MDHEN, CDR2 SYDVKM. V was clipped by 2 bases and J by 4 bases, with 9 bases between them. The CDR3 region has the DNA TGTGCCAGCAGTTTACTAGGACTATACAATGAGCAGTTCTTC. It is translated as CASSLLGLYNEQFF.

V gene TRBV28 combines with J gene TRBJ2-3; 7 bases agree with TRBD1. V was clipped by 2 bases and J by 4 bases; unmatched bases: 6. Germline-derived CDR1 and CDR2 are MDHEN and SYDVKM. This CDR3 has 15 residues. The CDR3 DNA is TGTGCCAGCAGTTTAAAGCCCACAGGGGCAGATACGCAGTATTTT. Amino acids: CASSLKPTGADTQYF.

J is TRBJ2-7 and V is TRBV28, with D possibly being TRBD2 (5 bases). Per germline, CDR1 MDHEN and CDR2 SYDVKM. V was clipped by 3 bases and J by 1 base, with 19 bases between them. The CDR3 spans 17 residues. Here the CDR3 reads CASSFTKRRSLSYEQYF. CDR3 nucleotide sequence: TGTGCCAGCAGTTTCACCAAAAGGAGGTCACTATCCTACGAGCAGTACTTC.

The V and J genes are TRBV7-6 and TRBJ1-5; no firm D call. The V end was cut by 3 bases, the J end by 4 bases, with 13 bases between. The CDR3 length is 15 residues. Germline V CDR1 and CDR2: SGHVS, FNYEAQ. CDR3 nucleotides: TGTGCCAGCAGCTTGGACCGAAACCCTAATCAGCCCCAGCATTTT. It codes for CASSLDRNPNQPQHF.

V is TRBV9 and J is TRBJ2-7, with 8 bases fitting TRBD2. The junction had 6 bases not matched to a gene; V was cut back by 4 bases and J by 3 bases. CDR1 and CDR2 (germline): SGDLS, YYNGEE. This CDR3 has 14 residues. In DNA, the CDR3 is TGTGCCAGCAGCCCTAGCGGGCAGTACTACGAGCAGTACTTC. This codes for CASSPSGQYYEQYF. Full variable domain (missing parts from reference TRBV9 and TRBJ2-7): DSGVTQTPKHLITATGQRVTLRCSPRSGDLSVYWYQQSLDQGLQFLIQYYNGEERAKGNILERFSAQQFPDLHSELNLSSLELGDSALYFCASSPSGQYYEQYFGPGTRLTVT.

The chain's CDR3 is CASSSGATEAFF. The CDR3 bases are TGTGCCAGCAGCTCGGGGGCGACTGAAGCTTTCTTT. This chain connects TRBV7-9 to TRBJ1-1; D might be TRBD1 (6 bases). V gave up 4 bases and J gave up 5 bases, with 8 bases separating them. CDR1 and CDR2 (germline): SEHNR, FQNEAQ (reference sequence). The CDR3 has 12 residues.

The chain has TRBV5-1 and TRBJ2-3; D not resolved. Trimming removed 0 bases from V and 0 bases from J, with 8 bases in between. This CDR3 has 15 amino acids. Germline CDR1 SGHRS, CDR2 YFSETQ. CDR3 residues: CASSLEAFSTDTQYF. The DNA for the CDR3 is TGCGCCAGCAGCTTGGAGGCTTTTAGCACAGATACGCAGTATTTT. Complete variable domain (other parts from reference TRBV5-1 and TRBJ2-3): KAGVTQTPRYLIKTRGQQVTLSCSPISGHRSVSWYQQTPGQGLQFLFEYFSETQRNKGNFPGRFSGRQFSNSRSEMNVSTLELGDSALYLCASSLEAFSTDTQYFGPGTRLTVL.

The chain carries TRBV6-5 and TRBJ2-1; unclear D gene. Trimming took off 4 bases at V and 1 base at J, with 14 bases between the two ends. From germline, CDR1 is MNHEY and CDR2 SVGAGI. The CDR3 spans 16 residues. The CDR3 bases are TGTGCCAGCAGTTCCTTTGGCCCCACTTCCTACAATGAGCAGTTCTTC. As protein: CASSSFGPTSYNEQFF.

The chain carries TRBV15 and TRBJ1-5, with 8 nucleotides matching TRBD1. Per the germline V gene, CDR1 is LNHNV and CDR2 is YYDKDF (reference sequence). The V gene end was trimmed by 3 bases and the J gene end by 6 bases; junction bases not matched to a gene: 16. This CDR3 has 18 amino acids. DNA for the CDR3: TGTGCCACCAGCAGCGGTGGACAGGGCCCGTCCTTCGGTCAGCCCCAGCATTTT. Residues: CATSSGGQGPSFGQPQHF.

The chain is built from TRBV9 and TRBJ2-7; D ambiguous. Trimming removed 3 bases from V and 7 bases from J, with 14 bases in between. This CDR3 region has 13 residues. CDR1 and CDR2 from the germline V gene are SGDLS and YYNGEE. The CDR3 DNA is TGTGCCAGCAGCGGAAGCCCCTCTACGGAGCAGTACTTC. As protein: CASSGSPSTEQYF.